This T cell receptor (beta chain) was obtained from a study of CD8+CD57+ T cells in acquired aplastic anemia. By flow cytometry, patients selected for sequencing had shown an expansion of CD8+CD57+ cells. Worth noting for this clonotype: Its antigen is still unknown.

V was pared by 7 bases and J by 7 bases, with 10 bases between. CDR1 is DFQATT and CDR2 is SNEGSKA in the germline V gene (reference sequence). The CDR3 length is 10 residues. Overall study findings and caveats: Patients did not significantly differ from controls in CD8+ Simpson's diversity. The study identified twenty-nine CD8+ CDR3 sequences shared by patients and controls.

Using genomic DNA as the template, TCR beta VDJ and CDR3 profiling was carried out. A single record per CDR3 protein comes from TCRdb applying MiXCR to the reads. This repertoire shows under 350,000 distinct CDR3 sequences, about three fifths found once; its top ten account for 1.3%. The rearrangement uses TRBV20-1 and TRBJ2-5; D call uncertain. This clonotype originated in a human donor with aplastic anemia. Sequenced input: sorted CD4+, CD8+, or CD8+CD57+ T cells (not recorded which) from PBMCs. CDR3 coding DNA: TGCAGTGTTAACACCGGGACCCAGTACTTC. Its protein is CSVNTGTQYF.